One and the same sample provided the 7 T cell receptor beta chains below, sequenced in a study of CD8 T cells in ankylosing spondylitis. TCRdb reanalysed the 5' RACE reads using MiXCR and keeps one entry per CDR3 protein. There are around 180,000 distinct CDR3 sequences in the sample; 13% occur only once, and 9.5% to 12% lies in the top ten. Sequencing was carried out using blood, either unsorted or a sorted T cell fraction (not recorded which). These receptors came from a female donor with ankylosing spondylitis or in good health (not recorded which).

Of note for this clonotype: Given the absence of the conserved phenylalanine or tryptophan at the CDR3 end, a read error is likely. The limits of the CDR3 on the DNA are not certain, so only TCRdb's listed CDR3 is given. V usage is TRBV5-6 and J usage is TRBJ1-1. The CDR3 is 10 residues long, counting both termini. CDR1 is SGHDT, CDR2 YYEEEE, per germline. The CDR3 sequence is CASSLTEELS.

This clonotype has ten or more counts. The V call is TRBV29-1, the J call TRBJ1-1; tentative D call: TRBD1 (5 bases). Germline CDR1 SQVTM, CDR2 ANQGSEA. V lost 1 base and J 5 bases, leaving 11 bases between the germline ends. CDR3 size: 13 residues. The CDR3 DNA reads as TGCAGCGTTGAAGTACAGCAGGGTACTGAAGCTTTCTTT. Translating it yields CSVEVQQGTEAFF.

This clonotype appeared many times. The rearrangement uses TRBV29-1 and TRBJ2-3; 7 nucleotides line up with TRBD1. The CDR3 extends over 13 amino acids. With 7 bases clipped from V and 6 bases from J, the junction kept 10 bases outside the gene matches. CDR1 SQVTM and CDR2 ANQGSEA come from the germline V gene. The CDR3 protein is CSARQGRDDTQYF. The CDR3 region has the DNA TGCAGCGCACGACAGGGAAGGGATGATACGCAGTATTTT.

This clonotype was seen a handful of times. The rearrangement joins TRBV7-2 to TRBJ1-1; unclear D gene. CDR1 and CDR2 from the germline V gene are SGHTA and FQGNSA. V gave up 2 bases and J gave up 5 bases, with 12 bases separating them. This CDR3 is built from 14 residues. CDR3 sequence reads: CASSLQVVRTEAFF. The DNA of the CDR3 is TGTGCCAGCAGCTTACAGGTGGTGAGGACTGAAGCTTTCTTT.

Many counts were recorded for this clonotype. The chain couples TRBV20-1 to TRBJ1-5, with D maybe TRBD1 (5 bases). V lost 5 bases to trimming and J lost 3 bases, with 14 bases between them. From germline, CDR1 is DFQATT and CDR2 SNEGSKA (reference sequence). The CDR3 spans 14 residues. This chain's CDR3 is CSASPRQSNQPQHF. For the CDR3, the DNA is TGCAGTGCTTCGCCGCGACAGTCCAATCAGCCCCAGCATTTT.

Many counts were recorded for this clonotype. The chain employs TRBV6-2 or TRBV6-3 and TRBJ1-3; D perhaps matches TRBD1 (5 bases). Trimming took off 6 bases at V and 0 bases at J, with 9 bases between the two ends. CDR3 length: 14 amino acids. CDR1 and CDR2 (germline): MNHEY, SVGEGT. The CDR3 loop is CASSRDVSGNTIYF. CDR3 in DNA: TGTGCCAGCAGCCGGGACGTCTCTGGAAACACCATATATTTT.

This clonotype came up many times. This sequence joins TRBV20-1 and TRBJ2-2; D might be TRBD2 (6 bases). Trimming cost V 6 bases and J 2 bases, with 16 bases left between them. CDR1 and CDR2 from the germline V gene are DFQATT and SNEGSKA (reference sequence). The CDR3 totals 15 residues. The CDR3 DNA is TGCAGTGCCCGTCTTCCGGGACTCAACACCGGGGAGCTGTTTTTT. Protein: CSARLPGLNTGELFF.